This T cell receptor beta chain was recorded in a study of blood T cells in healthy people across ages. General observations from the study: Roughly linearly, TCR beta diversity per million T cells fell as age increased.

CDR3 length: 17 amino acids. CDR1 is SEHNR, CDR2 FQNEAQ, per germline (reference sequence). Next came a second PCR, run for roughly 6 to 11 cycles, which used a sample-barcoded 5' primer along with a J-beta primer mix. Every individual sample yielded 2.5 million or more paired-end reads (each containing CDR3). MiXCR, run by TCRdb on the 5' RACE reads, gives a single entry per CDR3 protein. Here the sample spans over 1,500,000 distinct CDR3 sequences, about two fifths being singletons. A note on this clonotype: The antigen is unknown. One end of the junction does not line up with germline, which may come from a read error.

The material sequenced was blood. The TCR originated in a human donor in good health. This chain uses TRBV7-9 with TRBJ2-6; 8 bases agree with TRBD1. The CDR3 region is CASSPRGQFSGTNVLTF. The CDR3, as DNA: TGTGCCAGCAGCCCCAGGGGGCAATTCTCTGGGACCAACGTCCTGACTTTC.